Each of the 21 T cell receptor beta chains below was sequenced from the same sample in a study of blood T cell repertoires in COVID-19. Sequencing used immunoSEQ multiplex PCR; TCRdb keeps in-frame clones, though not all of them. This sample yields roughly 150,000 clones, of which 65% to 85% are seen a single time; approximately 5.1% belongs to the top ten. Material: PBMCs or T cells enriched from blood (not recorded which). These receptors were obtained from a woman in her forties with acute COVID-19.

This rearrangement joins TRBV9 to TRBJ2-3, with no clear D. There are 15 residues in the CDR3. The germline CDR1 and CDR2 sequences are SGDLS and YYNGEE. V lost 0 bases and J lost 0, with 8 bases in between. CDR3 in amino acids: CASSVGSLSTDTQYF. The CDR3, as DNA: TGTGCCAGCAGCGTAGGGTCCCTAAGCACAGATACGCAGTATTTT.

This clone was recorded only once. The CDR3: CASSMGETDTQYF. Written as DNA, the CDR3 is TGTGCCAGTAGTATGGGAGAAACAGATACGCAGTATTTT. J is TRBJ2-3 and V is TRBV19, with D possibly being TRBD2 (5 bases). The CDR3 consists of 13 residues. Germline V CDR1 and CDR2: LNHDA, SQIVND (reference sequence). V was clipped by 3 bases and J by 3 bases, with 7 bases between them.

The chain employs TRBV12-3 or TRBV12-4 and TRBJ2-1, with D perhaps TRBD2 (6 bases). CDR3 size: 12 residues. The V gene lost 2 bases and the J gene lost 8 bases, with 7 bases spanning the gap. DNA of the CDR3: TGTGCCAGCAGTTTAAAGCGGGATGAGCAGTTCTTC. Its protein is CASSLKRDEQFF.

This chain joins TRBV7-9 and TRBJ2-4; TRBD2 matches at 11 bases. CDR1 and CDR2 from the germline V gene are SEHNR and FQNEAQ (reference sequence). V was pared by 7 bases and J by 3 bases, with 11 bases of the junction left unmatched. The CDR3 consists of 17 residues. The CDR3 sequence is CASTSGLAVGVKNIQYF. Here the CDR3 DNA reads TGTGCCAGCACCTCGGGACTAGCGGTCGGGGTCAAAAACATTCAGTACTTC.

CDR3 sequence (DNA): TGTGCCAGCAGACCGGAGACTAGCACAGATACGCAGTATTTT. Amino acid sequence: CASRPETSTDTQYF. This chain joins TRBV2 and TRBJ2-3; D ambiguous. Trimming pared 6 bases from V and 0 bases from J, leaving 10 bases between. Germline CDR1 SNHLY, CDR2 FYNNEI. The CDR3 totals 14 residues.

The chain couples TRBV5-1 to TRBJ1-1, with a possible D match to TRBD1 (6 bases). The V end lost 5 bases, the J end lost 1 base, and 12 bases lay between the germline ends. This CDR3 has 14 residues. Germline CDR1 reads SGHRS; CDR2 reads YFSETQ. CDR3 amino acids: CASSLQGSNTEAFF. For the CDR3, the DNA is TGCGCCAGCAGTCTACAGGGCTCGAACACTGAAGCTTTCTTT.

The CDR3 coding sequence is TGTGCCAGCTCACCACTCTCCCAGGGAAACTATGGCTACACCTTC. Its protein product is CASSPLSQGNYGYTF. V and J are TRBV18 and TRBJ1-2; D may be TRBD1 (5 bases). Germline loops: CDR1 KGHSH, CDR2 LQKENI. CDR3 length: 15 residues. Trimming removed 1 base at V and 2 bases at J, with 11 bases between.

The chain has TRBV5-1 and TRBJ2-6; D gene unclear. The CDR3 has 15 amino acids. The germline V gene encodes CDR1 SGHRS and CDR2 YFSETQ. Deletions cut 0 bases from V and 2 bases from J, with 6 bases between. The chain's CDR3 is CASSLGVPGANVLTF. The CDR3 nucleotides read TGCGCCAGCAGCTTGGGAGTTCCTGGGGCCAACGTCCTGACTTTC.

The J gene is TRBJ1-4, the V gene TRBV2; D is unclear. Germline lookup yields CDR1 SNHLY and CDR2 FYNNEI. The CDR3 is 15 residues long. V was pared by 3 bases and J by 8 bases, with 16 bases between. This chain's CDR3 is CASSEFGTAGEKLFF. The CDR3 nucleotides read TGTGCCAGCAGTGAGTTCGGTACAGCAGGAGAAAAACTGTTTTTT.

This clone was detected many times. The chain couples TRBV6-2 or TRBV6-3 to TRBJ1-2; TRBD1 matches 9 bases. Germline lookup yields CDR1 MNHEY and CDR2 SVGEGT. This CDR3 comprises 14 residues. The V and J ends lost 5 bases and 6 bases, in that order; junction bases with no gene match: 7. The CDR3 region has the DNA TGTGCCAGCAGTAGCACAGGGGGCGCCCATGGCTACACCTTC. As protein: CASSSTGGAHGYTF.

The rearrangement joins TRBV19 to TRBJ1-4, with TRBD1 as a possible D gene (6 bases). This CDR3 is 13 amino acids long. Germline CDR1 and CDR2: LNHDA and SQIVND (reference sequence). The V gene lost 5 bases and the J gene lost 5 bases, with 9 bases spanning the gap. CDR3 nucleotides: TGTGCCAGTAGTGCCCAGGGGAATGAAAAACTGTTTTTT. It is translated as CASSAQGNEKLFF.

The chain has TRBV6-5 and TRBJ1-1; D call uncertain. The CDR3 spans 13 residues. Trimming removed 4 bases at V and 8 bases at J, with 14 bases between. Germline V CDR1 and CDR2: MNHEY, SVGAGI. The CDR3 loop reads CASSSPRRREAFF. CDR3 in DNA: TGTGCCAGCAGTTCCCCACGGAGGAGAGAAGCTTTCTTT.

This chain joins TRBV19 and TRBJ2-3, with 8 bases that match TRBD2. CDR1 and CDR2 from the germline V gene are LNHDA and SQIVND (reference sequence). V was clipped by 3 bases and J by 0 bases; unmatched bases: 11. This CDR3 contains 18 residues. This CDR3 is CASSIWGSGVTSTDTQYF. The CDR3 coding sequence is TGTGCCAGTAGTATCTGGGGTAGCGGGGTAACTAGCACAGATACGCAGTATTTT.

V and J are TRBV6-5 and TRBJ1-6; no reliable D call. Germline V gene lookup returns CDR1 MNHEY and CDR2 SVGAGI. This CDR3 region has 15 residues. V was trimmed by 8 bases and J by 8 bases, leaving 19 bases between them. CDR3 region: CASRRSSRGDSPLHF. In nucleotides, the CDR3 is TGTGCCAGCCGTAGGAGTTCCCGTGGAGATTCACCCCTCCACTTT.

This clone appeared a single time. The gene calls are TRBV6-5 and TRBJ2-7, with 10 bases fitting TRBD1. CDR1 MNHEY and CDR2 SVGAGI come from the germline V gene. V lost 4 bases to trimming and J lost 4 bases; unmatched junction nucleotides: 4. The CDR3 is 14 amino acids. CDR3 residues: CASSFGTGAYEQYF. DNA for the CDR3: TGTGCCAGCAGTTTTGGGACAGGGGCGTACGAGCAGTACTTC.

The genes are TRBV30 and TRBJ2-7; D is possibly TRBD1 (6 bases). The CDR3 loop spans 12 amino acids. The V end was cut by 3 bases, the J end by 2 bases, with 8 bases between. Germline values: CDR1 GTSNPN, CDR2 SVGIG (reference sequence). The CDR3 spells CAWRRQAYEQYF. The CDR3 DNA follows: TGTGCCTGGAGAAGACAGGCCTACGAGCAGTACTTC.

The V call is TRBV6-5, the J call TRBJ2-3, with D perhaps TRBD2 (6 bases). Germline V gene lookup returns CDR1 MNHEY and CDR2 SVGAGI. The CDR3 contains 15 residues. Deletions cut 6 bases from V and 0 bases from J, with 13 bases between. In nucleotides, the CDR3 is TGTGCCAGCAGACCGACTAGGACTAGCACAGATACGCAGTATTTT. Its protein product is CASRPTRTSTDTQYF.

This clone was seen a handful of times. V is TRBV29-1 and J is TRBJ2-7; D not resolved. CDR3 length equals 13 residues. V lost 8 bases and J lost 0, with 14 bases in between. The germline CDR1 and CDR2 sequences are SQVTM and ANQGSEA. This CDR3 reads CSLNGVDSYEQYF. The CDR3 DNA reads as TGCAGCCTCAACGGAGTAGACTCCTACGAGCAGTACTTC.

This clone showed up just once. The chain has TRBV4-1 and TRBJ1-4; TRBD1 matches 7 bases. Germline V gene lookup returns CDR1 MGHRA and CDR2 YSYEKL. V lost 2 bases to trimming and J lost 3 bases; unmatched junction nucleotides: 3. The CDR3 is made up of 15 amino acids. The CDR3 is CASSQTGVSNEKLFF. CDR3 coding DNA: TGCGCCAGCAGCCAAACAGGGGTCTCTAATGAAAAACTGTTTTTT.

V gene TRBV11-2 combines with J gene TRBJ2-3; 9 nucleotides agree with TRBD2. CDR3 length: 16 amino acids. V gave up 6 bases and J gave up 4 bases; unmatched junction bases: 11. From germline, CDR1 is SGHAT and CDR2 FQNNGV. The CDR3 DNA follows: TGTGCCAGCAGATCTCGCTTAGCGGGAGAAGCAGATACGCAGTATTTT. This sequence encodes CASRSRLAGEADTQYF.

J is TRBJ2-7 and V is TRBV2; maybe TRBD2 (7 bases). The germline V gene has CDR1 SNHLY and CDR2 FYNNEI. This CDR3 spans 13 amino acids. V was clipped by 6 bases and J by 6 bases, with 15 bases between them. The CDR3 reads CASSPQGRGEQYF. CDR3 nucleotide sequence: TGTGCCAGCAGCCCGCAGGGGAGGGGCGAGCAGTACTTC.